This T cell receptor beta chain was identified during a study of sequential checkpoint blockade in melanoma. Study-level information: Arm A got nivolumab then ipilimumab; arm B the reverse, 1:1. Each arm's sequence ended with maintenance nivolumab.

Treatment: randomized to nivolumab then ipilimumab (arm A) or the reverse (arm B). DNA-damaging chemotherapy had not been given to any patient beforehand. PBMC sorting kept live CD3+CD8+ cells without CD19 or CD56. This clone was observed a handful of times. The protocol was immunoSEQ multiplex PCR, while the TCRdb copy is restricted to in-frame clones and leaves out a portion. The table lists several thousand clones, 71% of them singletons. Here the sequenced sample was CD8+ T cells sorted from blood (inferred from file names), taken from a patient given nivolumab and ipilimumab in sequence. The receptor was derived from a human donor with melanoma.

The CDR3 is CASSEGGTSGANVLTF. The CDR3 DNA is TGTGCCAGCAGTGAAGGGGGCACCTCTGGGGCCAACGTCCTGACTTTC. The chain is built from TRBV6-4 and TRBJ2-6; 7 positions agree with TRBD1. From germline, CDR1 is MRHNA and CDR2 SNTAGT. V was pared by 3 bases and J by 0 bases, with 2 bases of the junction left unmatched. This CDR3 region has 16 residues.